The 4 T cell receptor beta chains reported below all come from one sample, sequenced in a study of CD8 T cells in Susac syndrome. The RNA input was about 0.45 to 1 ug, and it was reverse transcribed with random hexamers. TCRdb passed the immunoSEQ multiplex PCR reads through MiXCR, listing each CDR3 protein once. The table lists 130,000 or so distinct CDR3 sequences, 91% of them singletons. Specimen: CD8+ T cells from PBMCs. The receptors come from a human donor with multiple sclerosis.

This clonotype was observed a single time. The chain employs TRBV28 and TRBJ2-5; D gene unclear. The V gene's germline CDR1 is MDHEN and CDR2 SYDVKM. The CDR3 contains 14 residues. V was shortened by 2 bases and J by 0 bases, with 7 bases between the two germline ends. The CDR3 bases are TGTGCCAGCAGTTTAGTCCAGCACCAAGAGACCCAGTACTTC. Protein sequence: CASSLVQHQETQYF. The full variable domain, completed using reference TRBV28 and TRBJ2-5, is DVKVTQSSRYLVKRTGEKVFLECVQDMDHENMFWYRQDPGLGLRLIYFSYDVKMKEKGDIPEGYSVSREKKERFSLILESASTNQTSMYLCASSLVQHQETQYFGPGTRLLVL.

V is TRBV20-1 and J is TRBJ1-1; D unclear. Germline lookup yields CDR1 DFQATT and CDR2 SNEGSKA (reference sequence). The CDR3 is 13 amino acids. Trimming pared 2 bases from V and 6 bases from J, leaving 13 bases between. The CDR3: CSARLGFLAEAFF. As DNA, the CDR3 is TGCAGTGCTAGATTAGGGTTTCTGGCTGAAGCTTTCTTT.

The chain employs TRBV29-1 and TRBJ2-4; D is ambiguous. V was trimmed by 3 bases and J by 3 bases, leaving 12 bases between them. CDR1 is SQVTM and CDR2 is ANQGSEA in the germline V gene. The CDR3 has 14 residues. The CDR3 DNA sequence: TGCAGCGTTGAGGACCAGGCGAGCAAAAACATTCAGTACTTC. It translates to CSVEDQASKNIQYF.

The chain carries TRBV27 and TRBJ2-7; 7 nucleotides line up with TRBD1. Germline V gene lookup returns CDR1 MNHEY and CDR2 SMNVEV (reference sequence). The CDR3 extends over 17 amino acids. Unmatched junction bases numbered 13, after V lost 5 bases and J lost 0 bases. CDR3 loop: CASSPSYGTDYSYEQYF. The CDR3 DNA follows: TGTGCCAGCAGTCCGTCATACGGGACAGACTACTCCTACGAGCAGTACTTC.